Here is one T cell receptor (beta chain) with its context. Its antigen remains unidentified. This record belongs to a study of T cell responses to AZD1222 COVID-19 vaccine. Samples with a second dose at about 4 or about 12 weeks were pooled together. Some clones are missing from TCRdb's copy, which holds only in-frame ones; the method was immunoSEQ multiplex PCR. The data contain 40,000 to 60,000 clones, about 87% of them seen just once; the ten biggest clones take up roughly 1.1%. Trimming stripped 4 bases from V and 3 bases from J, with 11 bases between. Looked up from germline, CDR1 is SGHKS and CDR2 is YYEKEE (reference sequence). The CDR3 contains 14 residues. Whole-study findings and limits: Regions 160-218 and 743-854 dominated among vaccine-associated CD4 TCRs spanning spike. Unmutated variant regions are reportedly targeted by nearly half of spike-specific TCRs. Mostly white British, mostly female donors; authors suggested clonal diversity may be underestimated.

The rearrangement uses TRBV5-5 and TRBJ1-5; D is unresolved. Specimen: peripheral blood, collected 28 days after the second AZD1222 dose. This receptor was taken from an adult who received the AZD1222 COVID-19 vaccine. The CDR3 spells CASSPLSYNQPQHF. The CDR3 DNA follows: TGTGCCAGCAGCCCGCTATCGTACAATCAGCCCCAGCATTTT.